One and the same sample provided the 9 T cell receptor beta chains below, sequenced in a study of T cell responses to AZD1222 COVID-19 vaccine. Generated by immunoSEQ multiplex PCR, the TCRdb table keeps only in-frame clones and is missing some. Among about 120,000 clones, 92% were seen once, and the ten largest hold around 1.6%. The sequences come from peripheral blood, collected 28 days after the second AZD1222 dose. Every receptor here comes from an adult who received the AZD1222 COVID-19 vaccine.

The chain is built from TRBV28 and TRBJ1-5; a weak D match, TRBD1 (5 bases). CDR1 is MDHEN and CDR2 is SYDVKM in the germline V gene. There are 14 residues in the CDR3. With 10 bases removed from V and 7 bases from J, the gap between germline ends came to 20 bases. CDR3 DNA sequence: TGTGCCACTCAGGGAGGGTGGAGTCGCCAGCCCCAGCATTTT. It encodes CATQGGWSRQPQHF.

V is TRBV28 and J is TRBJ2-2; 9 bases match TRBD1. Germline V CDR1 and CDR2: MDHEN, SYDVKM. V was clipped by 5 bases and J by 5 bases; unmatched bases: 9. CDR3 size: 16 residues. CDR3 sequence reads: CASSHTQGAHTGELFF. For the CDR3, the DNA is TGTGCCAGCAGTCATACACAGGGGGCGCATACCGGGGAGCTGTTTTTT.

The V and J genes are TRBV9 and TRBJ1-4, with 10 bases matching TRBD1. The trim removed 3 bases at V and 5 bases at J, leaving 1 base unmatched. This CDR3 has 14 residues. Germline V gene sequence: CDR1 SGDLS, CDR2 YYNGEE. The CDR3 loop is CASSETGGNEKLFF. The CDR3 DNA is TGTGCCAGCAGCGAGACAGGGGGCAATGAAAAACTGTTTTTT.

The V call is TRBV6-6, the J call TRBJ1-5; 7 bases line up with TRBD1. CDR1 is MNHNY, CDR2 SVGAGI, per germline (reference sequence). The J segment lost 7 bases and the V segment lost 2 bases, leaving 11 bases of the junction unmatched. This CDR3 is 16 amino acids long. CDR3 sequence (DNA): TGTGCCAGCAGTTACAGGTCAGGACAGGCAGGCCAGCCCCAGCATTTT. The encoded protein is CASSYRSGQAGQPQHF.

This chain uses TRBV19 with TRBJ1-6, with a possible D match to TRBD1 (5 bases). From germline, CDR1 is LNHDA and CDR2 SQIVND (reference sequence). The CDR3 is made up of 17 amino acids. The V end was cut by 4 bases, the J end by 0 bases, with 13 bases between. The CDR3, as DNA: TGTGCCAGTAGTAGCCCAGGGATGAGCTCCTATAATTCACCCCTCCACTTT. Residues: CASSSPGMSSYNSPLHF.

The CDR3, as DNA: TGTGCCATCAGTATTACAACAGGGGGCGGCTATGGCTACACCTTC. It codes for CAISITTGGGYGYTF. The chain uses TRBV10-3 and TRBJ1-2; 9 bases are shared with TRBD1. The V gene end was trimmed by 5 bases and the J gene end by 4 bases; junction bases not matched to a gene: 8. This CDR3 region has 15 residues. CDR1 and CDR2 from the germline V gene are ENHRY and SYGVKD.

In nucleotides, the CDR3 is TGTGCCAGCAGTTACTCGGAAGCTAGGCTCTACAATGAGCAGTTCTTC. This sequence encodes CASSYSEARLYNEQFF. The J gene is TRBJ2-1, the V gene TRBV6-5; no clear D gene. Germline CDR1 is MNHEY and CDR2 is SVGAGI. The CDR3 totals 16 residues. V gave up 0 bases and J gave up 3 bases, with 12 bases separating them.

The chain has TRBV5-5 and TRBJ2-5, with 8 bases that match TRBD1. CDR1 and CDR2 from the germline V gene are SGHKS and YYEKEE (reference sequence). The length of the CDR3 is 15 residues. V lost 1 base to trimming and J lost 5 bases; unmatched junction nucleotides: 7. CDR3 DNA: TGTGCCAGCAGCTTGTTCGCAGGGGGCGGGGAGACCCAGTACTTC. This encodes CASSLFAGGGETQYF.

The CDR3 loop reads CASSLPGAGKEQYF. DNA of the CDR3: TGCGCCAGCAGCCTCCCAGGGGCGGGGAAGGAGCAGTACTTC. The chain recombines TRBV4-1 with TRBJ2-7; tentatively, D is TRBD1 or TRBD2 (6 bases each). The germline V and J ends were trimmed by 4 bases and 7 bases, with 17 bases remaining between them. The CDR3 is 14 residues long. Germline loops: CDR1 MGHRA, CDR2 YSYEKL.